Presented here are 19 T cell receptor beta chains from one specimen sequenced in a study of T cells after posttransplantation cyclophosphamide listed by TCRdb under 2016. The library was produced with the immunoSEQ multiplex PCR assay. Imported from immuneACCESS, the table was reduced by TCRdb to in-frame sequences with V and J called. These copies leave out some clones; in studies compared against another copy, an unresolved V gene accounts for under half, and the cause of the remainder is not known. The sample yields 42,000 or so clones; 90% were counted once. About 2.5% of the sample belongs to the ten largest clones. Read against the paper, the sample's treatment or condition label means: high-dose cyclophosphamide on days +3 and +4 as single-agent GVHD prophylaxis. Busulfan and fludarabine conditioning, a related or unrelated marrow graft, and cyclophosphamide on days +3 and +4 were given to PTCy patients.

The sequencing here drew on PBMCs, taken around 63 days after allogeneic stem cell transplant with posttransplant cyclophosphamide. The receptors were gathered from a male patient aged 55 to 69 who received an allogeneic stem cell transplant from a related donor and was CMV-positive. Some T cells may derive from the graft donor when a transplant has been performed.

The gene calls are TRBV5-1 and TRBJ1-2, with 7 bases identical to TRBD1. Trimming took 0 bases from V and 3 from J; bases not matched to a gene: 5. The germline V gene has CDR1 SGHRS and CDR2 YFSETQ. CDR3 length: 15 amino acids. In DNA form, the CDR3 reads TGCGCCAGCAGCTTGGACGGGACAGCCTACTATGGCTACACCTTC. Its translation is CASSLDGTAYYGYTF.

This rearrangement joins TRBV11-3 to TRBJ2-2; 7 bases match TRBD2. Losses at the gene ends were 1 base for V and 7 bases for J; bases not matched to a gene: 6. Germline V lookup: CDR1 SGHNT, CDR2 YENEEA. This CDR3 has 15 residues. The CDR3 sequence: CASSLAQRGNGELFF. The CDR3 nucleotides are TGTGCCAGCAGCTTAGCTCAGCGGGGTAACGGGGAGCTGTTTTTT.

The chain is built from TRBV11-2 and TRBJ2-3; 9 bases align to TRBD2. Germline CDR1 and CDR2: SGHAT and FQNNGV. This CDR3 is built from 15 residues. The ends lost 8 bases at V and 2 bases at J; junction bases unmatched: 8. CDR3 bases: TGTGCCAGCGGGCCCCTAGCGGGACTCACAGATACGCAGTATTTT. Translation: CASGPLAGLTDTQYF.

Worth noting for this clone: At one end, the junction sequence differs from germline, possibly due to a read error. The chain is built from TRBV29-1 and TRBJ2-5; no reliable D call. The CDR3 consists of 14 residues. Germline loops: CDR1 SQVTM, CDR2 ANQGSEA. The CDR3 loop reads CSVPVLGPSETQYF. The DNA for the CDR3 is TGCAGCGTTCCGGTCCTTGGCCCCAGCGAGACTCAGTACTTC.

The gene calls are TRBV7-2 and TRBJ2-7; 8 bases are a match to TRBD1. V dropped 5 bases and J dropped 1; count of bases not matched to a gene: 10. CDR1 and CDR2 from the germline V gene are SGHTA and FQGNSA. CDR3 length equals 16 residues. CDR3 sequence reads: CASSPGTGGTSYEQYF. CDR3 coding DNA: TGTGCCAGCAGCCCGGGGACAGGCGGGACTTCCTACGAGCAGTACTTC.

This chain connects TRBV6-6 to TRBJ1-5; D gene unclear. Germline loops: CDR1 MNHNY, CDR2 SVGAGI (reference sequence). CDR3 length: 14 amino acids. Trimming took off 4 bases at V and 0 bases at J, with 7 bases between the two ends. The chain's CDR3 is CASSFQNSNQPQHF. In DNA form, the CDR3 reads TGTGCCAGCAGTTTCCAGAATAGCAATCAGCCCCAGCATTTT.

V is TRBV19 and J is TRBJ2-4, with a possible D match to TRBD2 (5 bases). This CDR3 is 16 amino acids long. Trimming pared 7 bases from V and 7 bases from J, leaving 23 bases between. Germline V lookup: CDR1 LNHDA, CDR2 SQIVND (reference sequence). The chain's CDR3 is CASTSGGLPSVNIQYF. In DNA, the CDR3 is TGTGCCAGTACTTCCGGTGGACTCCCGTCGGTGAACATTCAGTACTTC.

The chain is built from TRBV6-6 and TRBJ2-1, with 8 bases identical to TRBD2. CDR1 and CDR2 from the germline V gene are MNHNY and SVGAGI (reference sequence). The CDR3 covers 14 residues. V shed 8 bases and J 5 bases; nucleotides not matched to a gene: 8. This chain's CDR3 is CASYRGGLDNEQFF. The CDR3 nucleotides read TGTGCCAGCTACCGGGGGGGCCTTGACAATGAGCAGTTCTTC.

The rearrangement links TRBV19 to TRBJ1-6, with a tentative D call TRBD1 (6 bases). The CDR3 spans 13 residues. Trimming left V 5 bases short and J 10 bases short, with 12 bases between. Germline V lookup: CDR1 LNHDA, CDR2 SQIVND (reference sequence). CDR3 DNA sequence: TGTGCCAGTAGTCAGGGGTTGGGGTCACCCCTCCACTTT. Translation: CASSQGLGSPLHF.

The rearrangement joins TRBV10-3 to TRBJ2-2; TRBD2 aligns across 9 bases. From germline, CDR1 is ENHRY and CDR2 SYGVKD. J gave up 4 bases and V 8 bases, and 8 bases lay outside the gene matches. The CDR3 has 15 residues. The CDR3: CAISAGGVRTGELFF. Written as DNA, the CDR3 is TGTGCCATCTCGGCGGGGGGGGTCCGCACCGGGGAGCTGTTTTTT.

The gene calls are TRBV6-5 and TRBJ1-3, with D uncertain. Germline V gene data show CDR1 as MNHEY and CDR2 as SVGAGI. The CDR3 length is 14 residues. V lost 7 bases, J lost 0 bases, and 10 bases lay in between. DNA for the CDR3: TGTGCCAGCATCCCCGTGGCCTCTGGAAACACCATATATTTT. It codes for CASIPVASGNTIYF.

The chain links TRBV5-1 to TRBJ1-4, with D perhaps matching TRBD1 (5 bases). Germline CDR1 reads SGHRS; CDR2 reads YFSETQ. The CDR3 runs to 15 residues. V gave up 0 bases and J gave up 4 bases, with 10 bases separating them. CDR3 sequence (DNA): TGCGCCAGCAGCTTGGCTGGGGCAAATAATGAAAAACTGTTTTTT. Amino acids: CASSLAGANNEKLFF.

This chain uses TRBV5-5 with TRBJ2-2; possible D gene TRBD1, 6 bases. This CDR3 comprises 15 residues. Trimming cost V 4 bases and J 0 bases, with 10 bases left between them. CDR1 is SGHKS, CDR2 YYEKEE, per germline (reference sequence). For the CDR3, the DNA is TGTGCCAGCAGCCCACAGGGAACGAACACCGGGGAGCTGTTTTTT. Translated, it gives CASSPQGTNTGELFF.

The chain joins TRBV19 to TRBJ1-1; 8 bases line up with TRBD1. The CDR3 extends over 15 amino acids. Germline V lookup: CDR1 LNHDA, CDR2 SQIVND (reference sequence). After removal of 7 bases from V and 4 bases from J, the junction contained 11 bases not matched to a gene. The CDR3 is CASTGQGDRGTEAFF. The CDR3 bases are TGTGCCAGTACAGGACAGGGTGATCGGGGCACTGAAGCTTTCTTT.

J is TRBJ1-2 and V is TRBV6-1; weak D call: TRBD1 (6 bases). Germline V gene data show CDR1 as MNHNS and CDR2 as SASEGT. The CDR3 has 15 residues. The ends were cut back, 5 bases at V and 5 bases at J, with 18 bases in the middle. The CDR3 DNA reads TGTGCCAGCAGTACCCGTAGGGGGTTTGAGTATGGCTACACCTTC. Its protein is CASSTRRGFEYGYTF.

This clone turned up a few times. The gene calls are TRBV6-6 and TRBJ2-7; possibly TRBD2 for D (6 bases). This CDR3 is 15 amino acids long. V was shortened by 5 bases and J by 6 bases, with 20 bases between the two germline ends. Germline CDR1 reads MNHNY; CDR2 reads SVGAGI (reference sequence). The CDR3 reads CASSTWGTVGGEQYF. CDR3 in DNA: TGTGCCAGCAGTACGTGGGGGACGGTCGGGGGCGAGCAGTACTTC.

This clone occurred once. The V call is TRBV6-5, the J call TRBJ1-1, with D perhaps TRBD1 (6 bases). Germline CDR1 MNHEY, CDR2 SVGAGI. This CDR3 has 11 amino acids. V shed 9 bases and J shed 5 bases, with 10 bases lying between them. The CDR3 protein is CASGRGTEAFF. In DNA, the CDR3 is TGTGCCAGTGGGAGGGGGACTGAAGCTTTCTTT.

The rearrangement links TRBV9 to TRBJ2-6; a weak D match, TRBD1 (6 bases). CDR3 length: 19 residues. The germline CDR1 and CDR2 sequences are SGDLS and YYNGEE. Trimming removed 4 bases from V and 5 bases from J, with 25 bases in between. The chain's CDR3 is CASSSSQGHYPTWANVLTF. The DNA for the CDR3 is TGTGCCAGCAGCTCCAGTCAGGGGCACTACCCAACCTGGGCCAACGTCCTGACTTTC.

V is TRBV29-1 and J is TRBJ2-5; possibly TRBD2 for D (5 bases). In germline, CDR1 is SQVTM, CDR2 ANQGSEA. The CDR3 totals 12 residues. V lost 3 bases, J lost 4 bases, and 9 bases lay in between. CDR3 bases: TGCAGCGTTGAGGGGAGCGTAGAGACCCAGTACTTC. Protein: CSVEGSVETQYF.